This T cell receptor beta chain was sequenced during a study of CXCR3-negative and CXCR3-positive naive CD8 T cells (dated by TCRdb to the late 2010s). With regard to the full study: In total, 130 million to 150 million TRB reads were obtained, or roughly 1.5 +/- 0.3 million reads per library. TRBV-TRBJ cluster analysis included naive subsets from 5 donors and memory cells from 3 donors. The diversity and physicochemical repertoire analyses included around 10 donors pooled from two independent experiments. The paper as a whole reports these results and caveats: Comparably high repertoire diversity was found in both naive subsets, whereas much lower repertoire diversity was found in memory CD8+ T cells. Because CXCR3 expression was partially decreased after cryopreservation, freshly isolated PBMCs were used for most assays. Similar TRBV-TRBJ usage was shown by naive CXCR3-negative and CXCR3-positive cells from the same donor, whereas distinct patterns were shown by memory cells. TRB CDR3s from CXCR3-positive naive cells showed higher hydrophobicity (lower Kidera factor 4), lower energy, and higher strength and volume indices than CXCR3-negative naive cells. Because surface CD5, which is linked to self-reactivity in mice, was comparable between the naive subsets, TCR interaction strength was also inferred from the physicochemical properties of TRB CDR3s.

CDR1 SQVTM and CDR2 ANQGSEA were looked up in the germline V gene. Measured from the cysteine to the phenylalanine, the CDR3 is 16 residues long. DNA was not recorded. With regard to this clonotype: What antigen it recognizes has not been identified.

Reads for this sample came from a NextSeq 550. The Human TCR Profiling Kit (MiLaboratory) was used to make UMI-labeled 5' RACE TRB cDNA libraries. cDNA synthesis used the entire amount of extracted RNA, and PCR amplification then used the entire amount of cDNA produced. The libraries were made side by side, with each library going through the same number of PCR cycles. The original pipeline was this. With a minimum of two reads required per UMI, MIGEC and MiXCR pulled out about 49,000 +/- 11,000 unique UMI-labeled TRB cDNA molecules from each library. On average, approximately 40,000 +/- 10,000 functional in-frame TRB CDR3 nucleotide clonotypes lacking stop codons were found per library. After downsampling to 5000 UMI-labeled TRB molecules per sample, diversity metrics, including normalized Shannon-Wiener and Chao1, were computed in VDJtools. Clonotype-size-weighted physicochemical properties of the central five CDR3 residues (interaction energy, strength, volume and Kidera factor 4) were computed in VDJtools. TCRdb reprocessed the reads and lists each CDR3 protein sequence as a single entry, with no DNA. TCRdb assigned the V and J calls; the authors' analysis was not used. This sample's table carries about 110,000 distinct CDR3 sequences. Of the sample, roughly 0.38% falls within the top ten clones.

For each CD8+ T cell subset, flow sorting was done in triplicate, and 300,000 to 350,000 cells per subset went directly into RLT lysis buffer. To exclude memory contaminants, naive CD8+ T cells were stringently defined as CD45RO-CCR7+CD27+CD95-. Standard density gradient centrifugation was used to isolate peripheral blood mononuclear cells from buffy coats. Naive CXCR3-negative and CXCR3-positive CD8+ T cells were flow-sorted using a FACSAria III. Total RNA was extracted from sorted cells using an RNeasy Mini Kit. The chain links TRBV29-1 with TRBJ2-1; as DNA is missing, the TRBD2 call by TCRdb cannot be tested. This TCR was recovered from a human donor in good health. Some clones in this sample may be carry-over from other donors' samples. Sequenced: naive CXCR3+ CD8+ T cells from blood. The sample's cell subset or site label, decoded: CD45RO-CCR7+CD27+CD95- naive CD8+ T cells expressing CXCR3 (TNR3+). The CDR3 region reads CSVEPDSGRFRDEQFF.